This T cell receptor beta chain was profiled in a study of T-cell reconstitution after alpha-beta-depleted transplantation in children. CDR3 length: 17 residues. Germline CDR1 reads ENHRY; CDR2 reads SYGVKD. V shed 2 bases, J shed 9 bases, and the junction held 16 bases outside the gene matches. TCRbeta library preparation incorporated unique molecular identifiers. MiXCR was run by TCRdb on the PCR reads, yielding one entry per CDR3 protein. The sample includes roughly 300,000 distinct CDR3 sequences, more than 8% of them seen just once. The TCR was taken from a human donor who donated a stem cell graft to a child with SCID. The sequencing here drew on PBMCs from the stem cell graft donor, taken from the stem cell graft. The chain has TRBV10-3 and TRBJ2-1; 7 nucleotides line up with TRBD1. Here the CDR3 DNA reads TGTGCCATCAGTGAGCCAACAGACAGGGTTATCGATGGTGAGCAGTTCTTC. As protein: CAISEPTDRVIDGEQFF.